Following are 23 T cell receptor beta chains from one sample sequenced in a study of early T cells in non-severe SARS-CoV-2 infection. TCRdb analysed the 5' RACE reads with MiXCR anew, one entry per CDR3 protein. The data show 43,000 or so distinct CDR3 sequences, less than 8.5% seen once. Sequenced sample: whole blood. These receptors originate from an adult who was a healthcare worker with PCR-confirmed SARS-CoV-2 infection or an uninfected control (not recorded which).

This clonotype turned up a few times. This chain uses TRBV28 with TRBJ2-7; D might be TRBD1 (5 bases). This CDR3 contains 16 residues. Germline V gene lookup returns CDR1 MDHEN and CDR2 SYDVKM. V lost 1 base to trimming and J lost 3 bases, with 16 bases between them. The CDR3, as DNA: TGTGCCAGCAGTTTATTAGGGGATTTCGACAGCTACGAGCAGTACTTC. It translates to CASSLLGDFDSYEQYF.

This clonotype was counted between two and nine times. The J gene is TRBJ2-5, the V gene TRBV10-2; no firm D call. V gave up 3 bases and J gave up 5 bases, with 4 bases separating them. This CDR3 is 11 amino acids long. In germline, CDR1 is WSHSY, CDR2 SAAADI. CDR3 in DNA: TGCGCCAGCAGTGAAGGGGAGACCCAGTACTTC. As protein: CASSEGETQYF.

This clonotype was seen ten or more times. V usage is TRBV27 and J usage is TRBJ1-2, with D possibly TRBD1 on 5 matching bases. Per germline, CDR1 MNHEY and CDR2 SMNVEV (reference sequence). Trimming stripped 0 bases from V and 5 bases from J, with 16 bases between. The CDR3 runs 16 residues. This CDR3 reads CASSLSEAGTEYGYTF. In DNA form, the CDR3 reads TGTGCCAGCAGTTTATCTGAGGCAGGGACTGAATATGGCTACACCTTC.

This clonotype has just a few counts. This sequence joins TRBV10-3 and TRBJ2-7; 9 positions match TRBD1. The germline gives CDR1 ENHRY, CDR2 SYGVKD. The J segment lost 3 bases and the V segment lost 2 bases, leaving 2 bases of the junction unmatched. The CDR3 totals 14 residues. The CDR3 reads CAISEGTGSYEQYF. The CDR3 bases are TGTGCCATCAGTGAGGGGACAGGGAGCTACGAGCAGTACTTC.

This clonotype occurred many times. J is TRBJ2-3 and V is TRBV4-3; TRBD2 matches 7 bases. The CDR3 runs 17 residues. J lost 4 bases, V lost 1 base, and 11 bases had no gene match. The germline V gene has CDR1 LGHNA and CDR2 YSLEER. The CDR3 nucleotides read TGCGCCAGCAGCCAAGCCCCAATAGCGGGTTTAGCAGATACGCAGTATTTT. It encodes CASSQAPIAGLADTQYF.

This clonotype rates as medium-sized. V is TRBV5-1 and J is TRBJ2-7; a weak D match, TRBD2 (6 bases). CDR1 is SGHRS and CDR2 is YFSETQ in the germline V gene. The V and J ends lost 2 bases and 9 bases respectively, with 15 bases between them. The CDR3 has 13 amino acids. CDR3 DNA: TGCGCCAGCAGCTTAGTGGGGGAGGACTGGCAGTACTTC. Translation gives CASSLVGEDWQYF.

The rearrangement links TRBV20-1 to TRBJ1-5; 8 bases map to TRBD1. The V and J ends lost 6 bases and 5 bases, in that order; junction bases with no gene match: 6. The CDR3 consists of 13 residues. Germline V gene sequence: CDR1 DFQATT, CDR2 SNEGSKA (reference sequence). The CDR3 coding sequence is TGCAGTGCCGGACAGGGCCCCCATCAGCCCCAGCATTTT. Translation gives CSAGQGPHQPQHF.

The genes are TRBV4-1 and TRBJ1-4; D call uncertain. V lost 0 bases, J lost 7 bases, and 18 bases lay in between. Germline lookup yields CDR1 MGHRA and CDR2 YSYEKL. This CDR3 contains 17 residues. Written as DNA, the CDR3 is TGCGCCAGCAGCCAAGAGCGGTCCCCCAGAATGGGTGAAAAACTGTTTTTT. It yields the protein CASSQERSPRMGEKLFF.

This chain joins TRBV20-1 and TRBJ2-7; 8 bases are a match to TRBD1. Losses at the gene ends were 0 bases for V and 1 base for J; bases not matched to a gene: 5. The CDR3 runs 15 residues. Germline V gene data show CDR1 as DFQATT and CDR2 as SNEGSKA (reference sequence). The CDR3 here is CSARDRGTGSYEQYF. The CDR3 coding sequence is TGCAGTGCTAGAGATCGGGGGACAGGTTCCTACGAGCAGTACTTC.

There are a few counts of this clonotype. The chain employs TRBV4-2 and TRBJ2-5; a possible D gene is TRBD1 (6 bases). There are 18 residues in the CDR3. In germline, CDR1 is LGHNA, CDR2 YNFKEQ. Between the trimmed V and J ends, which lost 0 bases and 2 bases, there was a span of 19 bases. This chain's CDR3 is CASSQDMEHWTAQETQYF. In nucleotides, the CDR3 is TGTGCCAGCAGCCAAGATATGGAGCACTGGACAGCTCAAGAGACCCAGTACTTC.

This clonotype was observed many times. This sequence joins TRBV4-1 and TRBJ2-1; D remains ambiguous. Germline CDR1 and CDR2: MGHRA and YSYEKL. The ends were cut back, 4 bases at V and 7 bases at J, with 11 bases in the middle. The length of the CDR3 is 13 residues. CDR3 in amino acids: CASSPYWGNEQFF. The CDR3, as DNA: TGCGCCAGCAGCCCCTATTGGGGTAATGAGCAGTTCTTC.

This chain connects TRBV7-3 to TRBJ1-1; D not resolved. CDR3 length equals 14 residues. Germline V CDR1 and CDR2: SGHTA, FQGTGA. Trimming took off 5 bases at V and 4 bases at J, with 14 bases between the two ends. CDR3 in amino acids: CASSPYGSITEAFF. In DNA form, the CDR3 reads TGTGCCAGCAGCCCCTATGGGTCTATCACTGAAGCTTTCTTT.

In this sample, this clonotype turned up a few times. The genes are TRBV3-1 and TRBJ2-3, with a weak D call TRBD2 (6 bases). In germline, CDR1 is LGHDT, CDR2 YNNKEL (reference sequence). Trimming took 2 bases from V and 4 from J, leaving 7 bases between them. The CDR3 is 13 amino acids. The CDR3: CASSQPGADTQYF. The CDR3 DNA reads TGTGCCAGCAGCCAACCGGGGGCAGATACGCAGTATTTT.

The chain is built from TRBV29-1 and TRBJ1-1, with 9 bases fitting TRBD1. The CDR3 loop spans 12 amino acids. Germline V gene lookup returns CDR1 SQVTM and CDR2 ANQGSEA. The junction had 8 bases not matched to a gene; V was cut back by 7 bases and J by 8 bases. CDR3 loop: CSALRDREEAFF. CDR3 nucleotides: TGCAGCGCCCTCCGGGACAGGGAGGAAGCTTTCTTT.

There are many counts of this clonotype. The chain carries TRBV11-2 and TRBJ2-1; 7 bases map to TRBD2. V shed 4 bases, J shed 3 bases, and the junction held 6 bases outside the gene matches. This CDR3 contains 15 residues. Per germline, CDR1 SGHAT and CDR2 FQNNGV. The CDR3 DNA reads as TGTGCCAGCAGCTCCGTCGGGACTATCTACAATGAGCAGTTCTTC. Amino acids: CASSSVGTIYNEQFF.

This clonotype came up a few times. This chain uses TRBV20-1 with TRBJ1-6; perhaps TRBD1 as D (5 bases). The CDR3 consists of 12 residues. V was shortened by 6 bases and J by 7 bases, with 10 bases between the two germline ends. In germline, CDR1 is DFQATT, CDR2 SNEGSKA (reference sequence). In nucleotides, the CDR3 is TGCAGTGCCCGGGGGGGAAATTCACCCCTCCACTTT. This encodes CSARGGNSPLHF.

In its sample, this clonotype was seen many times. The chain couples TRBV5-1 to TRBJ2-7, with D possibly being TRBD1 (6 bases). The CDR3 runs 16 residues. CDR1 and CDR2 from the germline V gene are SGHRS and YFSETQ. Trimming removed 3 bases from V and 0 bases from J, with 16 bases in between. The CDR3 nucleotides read TGCGCCAGCAGCTCCCCTAAGGGGGTTCGCTCCTACGAGCAGTACTTC. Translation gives CASSSPKGVRSYEQYF.

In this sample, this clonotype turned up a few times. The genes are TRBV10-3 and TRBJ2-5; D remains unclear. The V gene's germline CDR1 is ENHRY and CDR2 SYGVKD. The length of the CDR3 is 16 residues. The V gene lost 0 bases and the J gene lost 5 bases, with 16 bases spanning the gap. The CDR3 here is CAISESVGYEYETQYF. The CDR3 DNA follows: TGTGCCATCAGTGAGTCTGTAGGGTACGAATATGAGACCCAGTACTTC.

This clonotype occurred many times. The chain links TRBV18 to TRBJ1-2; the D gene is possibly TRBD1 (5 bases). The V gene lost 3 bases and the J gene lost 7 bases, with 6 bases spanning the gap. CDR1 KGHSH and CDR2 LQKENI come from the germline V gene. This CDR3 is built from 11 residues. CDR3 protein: CASSPGRGYTF. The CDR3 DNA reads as TGTGCCAGCTCACCGGGACGTGGCTACACCTTC.

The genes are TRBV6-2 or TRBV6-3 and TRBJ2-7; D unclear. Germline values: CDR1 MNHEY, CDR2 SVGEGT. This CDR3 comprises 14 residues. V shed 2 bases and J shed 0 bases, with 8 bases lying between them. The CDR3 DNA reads TGTGCCAGCAGTTACGACTCTAGCTCCTACGAGCAGTACTTC. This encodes CASSYDSSSYEQYF.

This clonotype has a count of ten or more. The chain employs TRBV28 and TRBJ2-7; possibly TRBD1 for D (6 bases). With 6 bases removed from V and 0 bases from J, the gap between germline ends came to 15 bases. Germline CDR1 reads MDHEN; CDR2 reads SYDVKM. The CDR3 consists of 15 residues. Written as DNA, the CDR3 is TGTGCCAGCAGCAGATCCGGGACAATCTCCTACGAGCAGTACTTC. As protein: CASSRSGTISYEQYF.

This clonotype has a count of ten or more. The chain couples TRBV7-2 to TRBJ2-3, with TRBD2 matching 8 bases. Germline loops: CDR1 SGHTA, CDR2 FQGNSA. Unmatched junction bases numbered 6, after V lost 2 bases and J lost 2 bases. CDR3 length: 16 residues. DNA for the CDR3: TGTGCCAGCAGCTTACTAGCGGGTGAATACACAGATACGCAGTATTTT. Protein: CASSLLAGEYTDTQYF.

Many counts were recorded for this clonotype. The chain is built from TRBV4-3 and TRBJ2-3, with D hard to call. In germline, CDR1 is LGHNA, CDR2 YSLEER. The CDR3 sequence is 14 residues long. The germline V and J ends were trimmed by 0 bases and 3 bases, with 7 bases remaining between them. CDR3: CASSQDMGTDTQYF. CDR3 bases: TGCGCCAGCAGCCAAGATATGGGGACAGATACGCAGTATTTT.